The 17 T cell receptor beta chains below were found in one sample sequenced in a study of cytomegalovirus exposure and HLA in healthy donors. In the PCR, 60 Vbeta and 13 Jbeta primers were used. Assay used: immunoSEQ multiplex PCR; TCRdb lists only in-frame clones, some missing. The sample includes roughly 200,000 clones, 81% of them seen just once. The source material was PBMCs. These receptors all come from a middle-aged man in good health and CMV-seropositive.

The chain combines TRBV5-1 with TRBJ2-7; 8 nucleotides align to TRBD1. The length of the CDR3 is 15 residues. Germline loops: CDR1 SGHRS, CDR2 YFSETQ. V gave up 7 bases and J gave up 0 bases; unmatched junction bases: 9. The CDR3 sequence is CASCPGQESSYEQYF. In DNA, the CDR3 is TGCGCCAGCTGCCCGGGACAGGAGAGCTCCTACGAGCAGTACTTC.

The genes are TRBV18 and TRBJ1-2; D is uncertain. The CDR3 length is 12 residues. V was pared by 2 bases and J by 3 bases, with 4 bases between. Germline CDR1 reads KGHSH; CDR2 reads LQKENI. The CDR3: CASSPTDYGYTF. The CDR3 DNA follows: TGTGCCAGCTCACCAACAGACTATGGCTACACCTTC.

Only a few counts were recorded for this clone. The rearrangement links TRBV7-8 to TRBJ1-1; no clear D gene. Germline V lookup: CDR1 SGHVS, CDR2 FQNEAQ. This CDR3 region has 14 residues. Trimming shortened V by 0 bases and J by 0 bases, and 5 bases separated the two germline ends. The CDR3 sequence: CASSLALMNTEAFF. The CDR3 DNA follows: TGTGCCAGCAGCTTAGCGTTAATGAACACTGAAGCTTTCTTT.

V and J are TRBV7-2 and TRBJ2-7; tentative D call: TRBD2 (6 bases). V was cut by 3 bases and J by 4 bases, with 16 bases left in between. CDR3 length: 15 residues. The germline V gene encodes CDR1 SGHTA and CDR2 FQGNSA. CDR3 bases: TGTGCCAGCAGCTTGATATCCGGGAGCCAGTACGAGCAGTACTTC. Its protein product is CASSLISGSQYEQYF. The full variable domain, completed using reference TRBV7-2 and TRBJ2-7, is GAGVSQSPSNKVTEKGKDVELRCDPISGHTALYWYRQSLGQGLEFLIYFQGNSAPDKSGLPSDRFSAERTGGSVSTLTIQRTQQEDSAVYLCASSLISGSQYEQYFGPGTRLTVT.

The chain uses TRBV19 and TRBJ2-3, with D tentatively TRBD2 (6 bases). The ends were cut back, 5 bases at V and 2 bases at J, with 23 bases in the middle. Germline-derived CDR1 and CDR2 are LNHDA and SQIVND (reference sequence). The CDR3 runs to 18 residues. In DNA form, the CDR3 reads TGTGCCAGTAGTTATGTCCGAGGAGCGCGGGGCTACACAGATACGCAGTATTTT. As protein: CASSYVRGARGYTDTQYF.

This chain uses TRBV6-6 with TRBJ1-2; 9 nucleotides match TRBD1. Germline V gives CDR1 MNHNY, CDR2 SVGAGI (reference sequence). The CDR3 length is 13 residues. The V and J ends lost 6 bases and 8 bases, in that order; junction bases with no gene match: 7. The CDR3 region is CASSYRDREGYTF. The CDR3 coding sequence is TGTGCCAGCAGCTACCGGGACAGGGAGGGCTACACCTTC.

In its sample, this clone was seen a few times. The V and J genes are TRBV12-1 and TRBJ2-2; TRBD2, the table's D call, was not compared with the DNA. TRBV12-1 is termed a pseudogene. The CDR3 has 18 amino acids. CDR3 nucleotide sequence: TGTGCCAGCAGCTTAGACCTAGCGGGGGGTATTATAACCGGGGAGCTGTTTTTT. It encodes CASSLDLAGGIITGELFF.

The V call is TRBV27, the J call TRBJ1-2; perhaps TRBD1 as D (6 bases). The CDR3 is made up of 16 amino acids. The germline V gene has CDR1 MNHEY and CDR2 SMNVEV (reference sequence). Trimming cost V 2 bases and J 1 base, with 14 bases left between them. This CDR3 reads CASSLQGPTFNYGYTF. The CDR3 coding sequence is TGTGCCAGCAGTTTACAGGGGCCGACGTTTAACTATGGCTACACCTTC.

The chain joins TRBV9 to TRBJ2-3; D possibly corresponds to TRBD2 (6 bases). Germline CDR1 is SGDLS and CDR2 is YYNGEE. The germline V and J ends were trimmed by 4 bases and 0 bases, with 15 bases remaining between them. This CDR3 has 16 amino acids. The CDR3 spells CASSPQTRTSTDTQYF. For the CDR3, the DNA is TGTGCCAGCAGCCCACAGACTAGAACTAGCACAGATACGCAGTATTTT.

V and J are TRBV25-1 and TRBJ2-5; TRBD2 aligns across 12 bases. The CDR3 consists of 17 residues. V shed 6 bases and J 5 bases; nucleotides not matched to a gene: 13. Germline V lookup: CDR1 MGHDK, CDR2 SYGVNS. CDR3: CASRPSGGAPSGETQYF. The CDR3 DNA is TGTGCCAGCAGGCCTAGCGGGGGGGCCCCATCGGGGGAGACCCAGTACTTC.

The V call is TRBV19, the J call TRBJ1-2; no clear D. V was pared by 5 bases and J by 6 bases, with 10 bases between. Germline CDR1 and CDR2: LNHDA and SQIVND (reference sequence). This CDR3 has 12 residues. CDR3: CASSPRVDGYTF. The CDR3 DNA reads as TGTGCCAGTAGTCCACGGGTTGATGGCTACACCTTC.

The chain carries TRBV7-9 and TRBJ2-3; TRBD2 matches 8 bases. V lost 4 bases, J lost 0 bases, and 12 bases stayed unmatched. This CDR3 contains 18 residues. The germline V gene has CDR1 SEHNR and CDR2 FQNEAQ (reference sequence). CDR3 nucleotide sequence: TGTGCCAGCAGCTCAGAGGGGAGCGGGAGTTCAAGCACAGATACGCAGTATTTT. It specifies CASSSEGSGSSSTDTQYF.

The chain uses TRBV28 and TRBJ2-5; D is ambiguous. Trimming took off 3 bases at V and 7 bases at J, with 6 bases between the two ends. Germline assignment: CDR1 MDHEN and CDR2 SYDVKM. The CDR3 is 11 residues long. The CDR3 DNA reads as TGTGCCAGCAGTTTCGCGCGGACCCAGTACTTC. Protein: CASSFARTQYF.

This clone was observed a few times. This chain links TRBV5-1 with TRBJ2-7, with a possible D match to TRBD2 (6 bases). Trimming cost V 1 base and J 3 bases, with 11 bases left between them. The germline gives CDR1 SGHRS, CDR2 YFSETQ. The CDR3 has 14 residues. The CDR3 DNA is TGCGCCAGCAGCTTGAAGGGACTTGGCTACGAGCAGTACTTC. It codes for CASSLKGLGYEQYF.

The chain couples TRBV7-9 to TRBJ2-1, with TRBD2 matching 11 bases. The CDR3 length is 15 residues. The V and J ends lost 6 bases and 10 bases, in that order; junction bases with no gene match: 11. The germline CDR1 and CDR2 sequences are SEHNR and FQNEAQ (reference sequence). CDR3 amino acids: CASRHVAGGLGEQFF. The CDR3 DNA follows: TGTGCCAGCAGACACGTAGCGGGAGGGCTGGGGGAGCAGTTCTTC.

The rearrangement joins TRBV5-1 to TRBJ1-5; D possibly corresponds to TRBD1 (6 bases). The ends were cut back, 0 bases at V and 7 bases at J, with 8 bases in the middle. This CDR3 comprises 13 residues. Germline V gives CDR1 SGHRS, CDR2 YFSETQ. CDR3 in amino acids: CASSLEGGQPQHF. CDR3 sequence (DNA): TGCGCCAGCAGCTTGGAAGGGGGACAGCCCCAGCATTTT.

This clone occurred once. The chain is built from TRBV19 and TRBJ2-5, with D perhaps TRBD1 (5 bases). Trimming cost V 4 bases and J 3 bases, with 9 bases left between them. The germline CDR1 and CDR2 sequences are LNHDA and SQIVND (reference sequence). The CDR3 sequence is 13 residues long. For the CDR3, the DNA is TGTGCCAGTAGTAGGGCAGGGAAAGAGACCCAGTACTTC. This codes for CASSRAGKETQYF.